The next 29 T cell receptor beta chains were all read from a single sample in a study of T cells expressing NK-cell markers. TCRdb reprocessed the 5' RACE reads, with one entry per CDR3 protein and no DNA. This sample contains more than 400,000 distinct CDR3 sequences. Sequencing used blood T cells: a sorted CD56 or NKG2C T cell subset, CD4+ or CD8+ T cells, or bulk PBMC T cells (not recorded which). The receptors derive from a woman aged 18 to 69 in good health.

The gene calls are TRBV7-2 and TRBJ1-1; TCRdb's D call, TRBD1, is unchecked because there is no DNA. The CDR3 spans 16 residues. Germline lookup yields CDR1 SGHTA and CDR2 FQGNSA. This CDR3 is CASSSRPRVRDTEAFF. The full variable domain, in which reference TRBV7-2 and TRBJ1-1 provide the parts outside the CDR3, is GAGVSQSPSNKVTEKGKDVELRCDPISGHTALYWYRQSLGQGLEFLIYFQGNSAPDKSGLPSDRFSAERTGGSVSTLTIQRTQQEDSAVYLCASSSRPRVRDTEAFFGQGTRLTVV.

The chain has TRBV20-1 and TRBJ2-3; the D call of TRBD2 rests on TCRdb alone, since no DNA is present to check it. This CDR3 has 16 amino acids. Germline values: CDR1 DFQATT, CDR2 SNEGSKA (reference sequence). CDR3 in amino acids: CSAWDPSGRDTDTQYF.

The chain recombines TRBV29-1 with TRBJ2-7; TCRdb picks TRBD1, but there is no DNA to check that call. The CDR3 is made up of 12 amino acids. Per germline, CDR1 SQVTM and CDR2 ANQGSEA. CDR3 sequence reads: CSIMGVTYEQYF.

The chain combines TRBV6-2 or TRBV6-3 with TRBJ2-1; TCRdb selects TRBD2, and the lack of DNA leaves this call unchecked. This CDR3 has 17 amino acids. CDR1 and CDR2 from the germline V gene are MNHEY and SVGEGT. This CDR3 is CASSYTSRTATYNEQFF.

Here the CDR3 reads CSALGRRTGELFF. The V and J genes are TRBV20-1 and TRBJ2-2. The CDR3 spans 13 residues. In germline, CDR1 is DFQATT, CDR2 SNEGSKA (reference sequence).

This chain uses TRBV18 with TRBJ1-2; TCRdb picks TRBD1, but there is no DNA to check that call. CDR1 and CDR2 from the germline V gene are KGHSH and LQKENI. The CDR3 loop spans 14 amino acids. CDR3 residues: CASSPPPGDYGYTF.

The rearrangement links TRBV20-1 to TRBJ1-1. This CDR3 has 12 residues. The germline V gene has CDR1 DFQATT and CDR2 SNEGSKA (reference sequence). This CDR3 is CSAYGPNTEAFF.

The rearrangement joins TRBV16 to TRBJ1-5. Germline V gene data show CDR1 as KGHSY and CDR2 as FQNENV. The CDR3 has 15 amino acids. CDR3 sequence reads: CASSQGRGSNQPQHF.

The rearrangement links TRBV9 to TRBJ2-2. The CDR3 has 11 residues. From germline, CDR1 is SGDLS and CDR2 YYNGEE. The chain's CDR3 is CASSVAGELFF.

This chain connects TRBV5-1 to TRBJ2-1. The V gene's germline CDR1 is SGHRS and CDR2 YFSETQ. The CDR3 sequence is 15 residues long. The CDR3 spells CASSLDGRSYNEQFF.

V usage is TRBV2 and J usage is TRBJ2-3; TCRdb gives TRBD2 as the D gene, but with no DNA this cannot be confirmed. This CDR3 is 14 amino acids long. The V gene's germline CDR1 is SNHLY and CDR2 FYNNEI. CDR3 loop: CASRWTFSTDTQYF.

V is TRBV2 and J is TRBJ2-1; TCRdb proposes TRBD2, but this gene call is untestable without DNA. This CDR3 is 18 amino acids long. Germline CDR1 SNHLY, CDR2 FYNNEI. This CDR3 is CASSVIGGAGFSYNEQFF.

The chain is built from TRBV6-2 or TRBV6-3 and TRBJ1-1; the D gene TCRdb calls, TRBD1, cannot be checked with no DNA. This CDR3 is built from 13 residues. The germline V gene encodes CDR1 MNHEY and CDR2 SVGEGT. The CDR3 spells CASSAYSGSEAFF.

The V gene is TRBV7-2, the J gene TRBJ2-2; TCRdb names TRBD2, which stays unverified in the absence of DNA. The germline V gene has CDR1 SGHTA and CDR2 FQGNSA. This CDR3 has 16 residues. CDR3 in amino acids: CASSPLLSGGAGELFF.

The V gene is TRBV20-1, the J gene TRBJ2-1; TCRdb's assignment of TRBD1 cannot be checked, as there is no DNA. The V gene's germline CDR1 is DFQATT and CDR2 SNEGSKA (reference sequence). The CDR3 sequence is 15 residues long. CDR3 region: CSARDMSPSSGEQFF.

The rearrangement uses TRBV27 and TRBJ1-6; TCRdb lists TRBD1, though no DNA is available to test this call. The CDR3 consists of 17 residues. The V gene's germline CDR1 is MNHEY and CDR2 SMNVEV (reference sequence). This chain's CDR3 is CASSLPGGSGRRSPLHF.

The chain links TRBV7-3 to TRBJ2-1; TCRdb's D call, TRBD2, is unchecked because there is no DNA. CDR1 is SGHTA and CDR2 is FQGTGA in the germline V gene. The CDR3 extends over 16 amino acids. The CDR3 here is CASSPESGGRYNEQFF. The full variable domain, rest sourced from reference TRBV7-3 and TRBJ2-1, is GAGVSQTPSNKVTEKGKYVELRCDPISGHTALYWYRQSLGQGPEFLIYFQGTGAADDSGLPNDRFFAVRPEGSVSTLKIQRTERGDSAVYLCASSPESGGRYNEQFFGPGTRLTVL.

The V gene is TRBV28, the J gene TRBJ2-7; without DNA, the TCRdb call of TRBD2 cannot be checked. Germline loops: CDR1 MDHEN, CDR2 SYDVKM. The CDR3 is 14 residues long. The CDR3 loop reads CASSLGGRVDEQYF.

The chain is built from TRBV20-1 and TRBJ2-1; TCRdb's D call of TRBD1 is untestable without DNA. The CDR3 loop spans 14 amino acids. The germline V gene has CDR1 DFQATT and CDR2 SNEGSKA (reference sequence). The CDR3: CSAPYFGGGDEQFF.

This chain links TRBV7-9 with TRBJ1-5; TCRdb lists TRBD1, though no DNA is available to test this call. The germline CDR1 and CDR2 sequences are SEHNR and FQNEAQ (reference sequence). CDR3 size: 14 residues. CDR3 sequence: CASSLVPSDQPQHF.

CDR3 sequence: CATSDRSPGKAFF. This chain uses TRBV24-1 with TRBJ1-1; no DNA is available, so the TRBD1 call from TCRdb remains unchecked. There are 13 residues in the CDR3. CDR1 is KGHDR and CDR2 is SFDVKD in the germline V gene.

The CDR3 loop is CASSLGTTSGSEDTQYF. This chain joins TRBV12-3 or TRBV12-4 and TRBJ2-3; the D call of TRBD2 rests on TCRdb alone, since no DNA is present to check it. The CDR3 contains 17 residues.

The J gene is TRBJ1-2, the V gene TRBV7-2; there is no DNA to check the TCRdb D call of TRBD1. There are 15 residues in the CDR3. Germline V lookup: CDR1 SGHTA, CDR2 FQGNSA. The CDR3 is CASSLGWTGNYGYTF.

The chain recombines TRBV7-9 with TRBJ1-2; there is no DNA to check the TCRdb D call of TRBD1. Germline-derived CDR1 and CDR2 are SEHNR and FQNEAQ (reference sequence). CDR3 length equals 14 residues. The CDR3 spells CASSPTAPNYGYTF.

The J gene is TRBJ2-2, the V gene TRBV6-2 or TRBV6-3; TCRdb gives TRBD2 as the D gene, but with no DNA this cannot be confirmed. The length of the CDR3 is 14 residues. Per the germline V gene, CDR1 is MNHEY and CDR2 is SVGEGT. The CDR3 loop is CASSYLARAGELFF.

The chain couples TRBV7-2 to TRBJ1-5; TCRdb gives TRBD1 as the D gene, but with no DNA this cannot be confirmed. CDR3 size: 14 residues. In germline, CDR1 is SGHTA, CDR2 FQGNSA. CDR3 sequence: CASSPGDLGQPQHF.

The rearrangement uses TRBV23-1 and TRBJ2-1; TCRdb selects TRBD1, and the lack of DNA leaves this call unchecked. TRBV23-1 carries the ORF label, with uncertain function. The CDR3 has 16 amino acids. The CDR3: CASSPHGTDAYNEQFF.

J is TRBJ1-2 and V is TRBV6-5; TCRdb reports TRBD1, a call that lacks DNA to check it against. This CDR3 has 13 residues. Germline CDR1 and CDR2: MNHEY and SVGAGI. CDR3 sequence reads: CASSSRGMGGYTF.

This rearrangement joins TRBV30 to TRBJ2-7; the TCRdb call, TRBD2, lacks DNA for checking. The CDR3 sequence is 12 residues long. The V gene's germline CDR1 is GTSNPN and CDR2 SVGIG (reference sequence). The CDR3 loop is CAWALPTGPSCF.